This T cell receptor beta chain was found in a study of beta chain features in type 1 diabetes. Overall study results and limits: Still unanswered here is whether HLA type influences TCRB rearrangement. Patients and controls would share equally any PCR tilt toward shorter templates.

The CDR3 spans 15 residues. The junction had 5 bases not matched to a gene; V was cut back by 4 bases and J by 5 bases. The germline gives CDR1 MNHEY, CDR2 SMNVEV (reference sequence). Reverse transcription of all isolated RNA meant that expressed TCRB transcripts were sequenced. The method was immunoSEQ multiplex PCR; TCRdb's version includes in-frame clones alone and lacks a portion of them. Among some 410,000 clones listed, around 10% were seen once. Remarks on this clone: What it recognizes is unknown.

This clonotype originated in a woman aged 18-30 years in good health. The source material was naive CD4+ T cells from blood. V is TRBV27 and J is TRBJ2-5; 12 bases line up with TRBD1. CDR3 loop: CASSWGTGGGETQYF. For the CDR3, the DNA is TGTGCCAGCAGTTGGGGGACAGGGGGCGGCGAGACCCAGTACTTC.